Sequencing of this TCR beta chain was carried out in a study of blood T cell repertoires in COVID-19. Study background: Donors in the United States, Italy and Spain gave samples during acute or convalescent COVID-19. Sources were T cells, B-cell-depleted T cells, or PBMCs; the material itself was cDNA or gDNA.

How the authors handled the data: Reference gene primers were amplified, and this amplification served to estimate nucleated cell counts. Method: immunoSEQ multiplex PCR; TCRdb's copy keeps in-frame clones and lacks some. V and J calls plus clone size are reproduced from that table; the DNA served to infer D and trimming. The table has around 70,000 clones, about 89% seen once. CDR1 and CDR2 (germline): SGHRS, YFSETQ. CDR3 length equals 15 residues. V was cut by 2 bases and J by 5 bases, with 15 bases left in between. The clonotype comes from a man aged 60-69 years with acute or convalescent COVID-19. Sequencing was carried out using peripheral blood. The rearrangement joins TRBV5-1 to TRBJ2-3, with TRBD2 as a possible D gene (6 bases). This chain's CDR3 is CASSLETGEVDTQYF. The DNA of the CDR3 is TGCGCCAGCAGCTTAGAAACGGGGGAGGTAGATACGCAGTATTTT.